A single sample is the source of the 28 T cell receptor beta chains below, sequenced in a study of CD8 T cells in ankylosing spondylitis. General study points: Within ankylosing spondylitis blood, a TCR beta motif made up of under 10 highly homologous variants appeared to be characteristic.

These receptors have no known antigen. From the 5' RACE reads, TCRdb called clonotypes with MiXCR, one entry per CDR3 protein. This table has a few hundred thousand distinct CDR3 sequences, around 18% appearing once. The material sequenced was blood, either unsorted or a sorted T cell fraction (not recorded which). All receptors derive from a male donor with ankylosing spondylitis.

This clonotype was detected a few times. The chain links TRBV6-6 to TRBJ2-5; tentative D call: TRBD2 (5 bases). Trimming shortened V by 10 bases and J by 3 bases, and 15 bases separated the two germline ends. In germline, CDR1 is MNHNY, CDR2 SVGAGI (reference sequence). CDR3 length: 13 residues. This chain's CDR3 is CAISPGLEETQYF. Here the CDR3 DNA reads TGTGCCATCTCCCCGGGGTTAGAAGAGACCCAGTACTTC.

This sequence joins TRBV29-1 and TRBJ2-7, with D unresolved. The V and J ends lost 5 bases and 2 bases respectively, with 7 bases between them. Looked up from germline, CDR1 is SQVTM and CDR2 is ANQGSEA. This CDR3 has 11 residues. The CDR3 region is CSVLDTYEQYF. For the CDR3, the DNA is TGCAGCGTTCTAGATACCTACGAGCAGTACTTC.

The rearrangement joins TRBV4-2 to TRBJ1-2; a possible D gene is TRBD1 (6 bases). CDR3 length: 18 amino acids. V gave up 0 bases and J gave up 1 base, with 18 bases separating them. Germline V CDR1 and CDR2: LGHNA, YNFKEQ. The CDR3 reads CASSQDTGHLGLNYGYTF. The CDR3 nucleotides read TGTGCCAGCAGCCAAGATACGGGACACCTGGGGCTTAACTATGGCTACACCTTC.

The CDR3 reads CASSSLGVYEQYF. The CDR3 coding sequence is TGCGCCAGCAGCTCACTTGGGGTCTACGAGCAGTACTTC. This chain links TRBV5-1 with TRBJ2-7; D gene ambiguous. The CDR3 loop spans 13 amino acids. Per germline, CDR1 SGHRS and CDR2 YFSETQ. V was cut by 3 bases and J by 3 bases, with 10 bases left in between.

The V and J genes are TRBV6-2 or TRBV6-3 and TRBJ2-5; TRBD1 aligns across 7 bases. CDR3 length: 15 residues. Germline trimming cut 0 bases from V and 4 bases from J; bases unmatched to any gene: 5. Germline-derived CDR1 and CDR2 are MNHEY and SVGEGT. The CDR3 is CASSYSTGLRETQYF. CDR3 DNA: TGTGCCAGCAGTTACTCGACAGGGCTACGAGAGACCCAGTACTTC.

A word on this clonotype: One junction end does not reproduce the germline sequence, and a read error may be involved. The chain joins TRBV12-3 or TRBV12-4 to TRBJ1-5, with D unresolved. The CDR3 is made up of 15 amino acids. The CDR3 sequence is CASSPGDDSNHPQHF. The DNA for the CDR3 is TGTGCCAGCAGTCCGGGAGACGATAGCAATCACCCCCAGCATTTT.

This clonotype was seen only a few times. The chain links TRBV27 to TRBJ2-6; TRBD2 matches 8 bases. The V and J ends lost 6 bases and 3 bases, in that order; junction bases with no gene match: 7. CDR3 length equals 16 residues. Germline V CDR1 and CDR2: MNHEY, SMNVEV (reference sequence). The CDR3 nucleotides read TGTGCCAGCAGCTCTCTAGCGGGCGGTGGGGCCAACGTCCTGACTTTC. Its protein is CASSSLAGGGANVLTF.

This clonotype was seen repeatedly, ten times or more. The rearrangement uses TRBV12-3 or TRBV12-4 and TRBJ2-2, with D unresolved. V lost 7 bases, J lost 3 bases, and 6 bases lay in between. The CDR3 has 12 residues. CDR3 sequence (DNA): TGTGCCAGCACCCCTTACACCGGGGAGCTGTTTTTT. Amino acids: CASTPYTGELFF.

This clonotype appeared a few times. The chain carries TRBV4-1 and TRBJ2-3, with D possibly being TRBD1 (6 bases). Germline V gene sequence: CDR1 MGHRA, CDR2 YSYEKL. The CDR3 spans 16 residues. V was trimmed by 1 base and J by 2 bases, leaving 13 bases between them. This CDR3 reads CASSQGTRGTTDTQYF. CDR3 nucleotide sequence: TGCGCCAGCAGCCAAGGGACCAGGGGAACCACAGATACGCAGTATTTT.

This chain connects TRBV11-1 to TRBJ2-7; perhaps D is TRBD1 or TRBD2 (6 bases each). The V end lost 2 bases, the J end lost 5 bases, and 25 bases lay between the germline ends. Germline lookup yields CDR1 SGHAT and CDR2 FQDESV (reference sequence). The CDR3 contains 18 residues. CDR3: CASSLLPPRGGFVDEQYF. The DNA for the CDR3 is TGTGCCAGCAGCTTATTACCCCCCCGAGGGGGGTTTGTCGACGAGCAGTACTTC.

About this clonotype itself: Relative to the germline gene, one junction end is altered; a read error may explain this. The V and J genes are TRBV7-6 and TRBJ1-4; no firm D call. The CDR3 runs to 17 residues. The germline gives CDR1 SGHVS, CDR2 FNYEAQ. CDR3 loop: CASSLAGCLTTIEKLFF. The CDR3 nucleotides read TGTGCCAGCAGCTTAGCTGGGTGCCTGACAACTATTGAAAAACTGTTTTTT.

V is TRBV19 and J is TRBJ2-1, with 7 bases lining up with TRBD2. The CDR3 has 15 amino acids. V gave up 6 bases and J gave up 0 bases; unmatched junction bases: 5. The germline V gene has CDR1 LNHDA and CDR2 SQIVND (reference sequence). In nucleotides, the CDR3 is TGTGCCAGTAGGCCAGCGGGGCTCTCCTACAATGAGCAGTTCTTC. It specifies CASRPAGLSYNEQFF.

The chain is built from TRBV20-1 and TRBJ2-5; 7 bases fit TRBD1. The V and J ends lost 4 bases and 2 bases, in that order; junction bases with no gene match: 1. Germline V lookup: CDR1 DFQATT, CDR2 SNEGSKA (reference sequence). This CDR3 comprises 12 residues. This chain's CDR3 is CSAKGQQETQYF. In DNA, the CDR3 is TGCAGTGCTAAGGGACAGCAAGAGACCCAGTACTTC.

J is TRBJ2-2 and V is TRBV11-1; TRBD2 matches 8 bases. The V gene's germline CDR1 is SGHAT and CDR2 FQDESV (reference sequence). This CDR3 is built from 18 residues. The J segment lost 3 bases and the V segment lost 5 bases, leaving 14 bases of the junction unmatched. This CDR3 is CASSPGPPAGVHTGELFF. CDR3 in DNA: TGTGCCAGCAGCCCCGGCCCCCCAGCGGGAGTGCACACCGGGGAGCTGTTTTTT.

The rearrangement uses TRBV29-1 and TRBJ1-1, with D unclear. The ends were cut back, 2 bases at V and 5 bases at J, with 12 bases in the middle. Germline V gene lookup returns CDR1 SQVTM and CDR2 ANQGSEA. This CDR3 comprises 13 residues. The CDR3 reads CSVESRGETEAFF. Written as DNA, the CDR3 is TGCAGCGTTGAATCTCGGGGTGAGACTGAAGCTTTCTTT.

V usage is TRBV5-1 and J usage is TRBJ1-1; the D gene is possibly TRBD1 (5 bases). Trimming removed 4 bases from V and 5 bases from J, with 15 bases in between. The germline V gene encodes CDR1 SGHRS and CDR2 YFSETQ. The CDR3 has 14 residues. CDR3 DNA: TGCGCCAGCAGCCTTGTCGGCAGGGAGACTGAAGCTTTCTTT. It yields the protein CASSLVGRETEAFF.

The chain uses TRBV7-2 and TRBJ2-1; TRBD2 matches at 15 bases. Per the germline V gene, CDR1 is SGHTA and CDR2 is FQGNSA. Trimming removed 5 bases from V and 8 bases from J; junction bases left unmatched: 7. This CDR3 comprises 16 residues. The CDR3 DNA is TGTGCCAGCAGCCTACCCAGGACTAGCGGGGGGGATGAGCAGTTCTTC. Translating it yields CASSLPRTSGGDEQFF.

The chain uses TRBV4-3 and TRBJ1-1, with D unresolved. The CDR3 contains 14 residues. The V and J ends lost 1 base and 3 bases respectively, with 9 bases between them. Per the germline V gene, CDR1 is LGHNA and CDR2 is YSLEER. Written as DNA, the CDR3 is TGCGCCAGCAGCCAAGGTAGGGTGTACACTGAAGCTTTCTTT. It codes for CASSQGRVYTEAFF.

This clonotype came up a few times. The gene calls are TRBV7-9 and TRBJ2-3; 11 bases line up with TRBD2. CDR1 is SEHNR and CDR2 is FQNEAQ in the germline V gene (reference sequence). The V gene end was trimmed by 5 bases and the J gene end by 0 bases; junction bases not matched to a gene: 7. The CDR3 totals 17 residues. CDR3 amino acids: CASSPRRTSGSTDTQYF. The CDR3 bases are TGTGCCAGCAGCCCCCGTCGGACTAGCGGGAGCACAGATACGCAGTATTTT.

This clonotype was found many times. This chain joins TRBV3-1 and TRBJ2-7; D gene unclear. The CDR3 contains 13 residues. V lost 4 bases and J lost 5, with 12 bases in between. The germline V gene has CDR1 LGHDT and CDR2 YNNKEL (reference sequence). The CDR3 reads CASSLGPGHEQYF. The CDR3 DNA reads as TGTGCCAGCAGCCTAGGACCCGGGCACGAGCAGTACTTC.

The rearrangement links TRBV5-6 to TRBJ2-6; the D call may be TRBD1 or TRBD2 (5 bases each). Per the germline V gene, CDR1 is SGHDT and CDR2 is YYEEEE. The CDR3 spans 14 residues. Trimming took off 4 bases at V and 3 bases at J, with 8 bases between the two ends. The CDR3 reads CASSEGYGANVLTF. The CDR3 region has the DNA TGTGCCAGCAGCGAGGGGTATGGGGCCAACGTCCTGACTTTC.

The table lists this clonotype with many counts. The chain joins TRBV4-3 to TRBJ2-1; D uncertain. The CDR3 has 14 amino acids. Per germline, CDR1 LGHNA and CDR2 YSLEER. Trimming pared 2 bases from V and 5 bases from J, leaving 10 bases between. DNA for the CDR3: TGCGCCAGCAGCCAATTTGTTGAGAACAATGAGCAGTTCTTC. This codes for CASSQFVENNEQFF.

This clonotype was observed a handful of times. The V call is TRBV3-1, the J call TRBJ2-3; D might be TRBD2 (6 bases). The germline V gene has CDR1 LGHDT and CDR2 YNNKEL (reference sequence). CDR3 length: 20 amino acids. Trimming left V 4 bases short and J 2 bases short, with 28 bases between. CDR3 amino acids: CASSPRLEVKFSFYTDTQYF. The CDR3 DNA reads as TGTGCCAGCAGCCCAAGACTAGAAGTGAAGTTTTCTTTTTACACAGATACGCAGTATTTT.

This clonotype was picked up a small number of times. CDR3 nucleotide sequence: TGTGCCAGCGGGATTGGAAATCAGCCCCAGCATTTT. Amino acids: CASGIGNQPQHF. This rearrangement joins TRBV12-3 or TRBV12-4 to TRBJ1-5; the D is unclear. The CDR3 totals 12 residues. V was cut by 8 bases and J by 4 bases, with 9 bases left in between.

V gene TRBV11-1 combines with J gene TRBJ1-1; tentative D call: TRBD1 (5 bases). V lost 5 bases, J lost 5 bases, and 12 bases lay in between. This CDR3 has 13 amino acids. The V gene's germline CDR1 is SGHAT and CDR2 FQDESV (reference sequence). CDR3 nucleotide sequence: TGTGCCAGCAGCCCTAGCGCAGGGACTGAAGCTTTCTTT. Translation: CASSPSAGTEAFF.

This chain links TRBV6-5 with TRBJ2-7; D is possibly TRBD2 (5 bases). V lost 2 bases to trimming and J lost 3 bases, with 11 bases between them. CDR1 MNHEY and CDR2 SVGAGI come from the germline V gene. The CDR3 totals 14 residues. The CDR3 loop is CASSYPGVFYEQYF. The CDR3 DNA is TGTGCCAGCAGTTACCCCGGGGTATTCTACGAGCAGTACTTC.

The chain joins TRBV19 to TRBJ2-1, with a tentative D call TRBD2 (5 bases). V lost 3 bases and J lost 4, with 7 bases in between. CDR3 size: 13 residues. CDR1 LNHDA and CDR2 SQIVND come from the germline V gene (reference sequence). CDR3 loop: CASSMWEYNEQFF. The CDR3 bases are TGTGCCAGTAGTATGTGGGAGTACAATGAGCAGTTCTTC. Complete variable domain (other parts from reference TRBV19 and TRBJ2-1): DGGITQSPKYLFRKEGQNVTLSCEQNLNHDAMYWYRQDPGQGLRLIYYSQIVNDFQKGDIAEGYSVSREKKESFPLTVTSAQKNPTAFYLCASSMWEYNEQFFGPGTRLTVL.

In its sample, this clonotype was seen a few times. J is TRBJ2-2 and V is TRBV2, with 12 bases that match TRBD2. With 7 bases clipped from V and 4 bases from J, the junction kept 16 bases outside the gene matches. The CDR3 covers 19 residues. Germline V gene sequence: CDR1 SNHLY, CDR2 FYNNEI. This chain's CDR3 is CASNDPDLLAGGPTGELFF. DNA for the CDR3: TGTGCCAGCAACGACCCGGACTTGCTAGCGGGGGGGCCCACCGGGGAGCTGTTTTTT.